The 10 T cell receptor beta chains presented below share a single source sample, sequenced in a study of blood T cell repertoires in COVID-19. Sequencing was performed with immunoSEQ multiplex PCR; in TCRdb, only in-frame clones are kept and a portion is missing. The data hold hundreds of thousands of clones, with roughly 89% observed a single time. Sequenced sample: peripheral blood. These receptors all come from a woman between 25 and 40 years old with active or convalescent COVID-19.

The rearrangement uses TRBV4-1 and TRBJ1-2; the D gene is possibly TRBD1 (5 bases). Trimming pared 0 bases from V and 1 base from J, leaving 15 bases between. The CDR3 loop spans 17 amino acids. Germline lookup yields CDR1 MGHRA and CDR2 YSYEKL. CDR3 DNA sequence: TGCGCCAGCAGCCAAGATCTTGGGGCTCTCGGTAACTATGGCTACACCTTC. Protein: CASSQDLGALGNYGYTF.

The chain is built from TRBV7-9 and TRBJ2-7, with 8 bases identical to TRBD1. The CDR3 spans 13 residues. V shed 5 bases and J 3 bases; nucleotides not matched to a gene: 3. Germline V CDR1 and CDR2: SEHNR, FQNEAQ (reference sequence). For the CDR3, the DNA is TGTGCCAGCAGCCATGGACAGGGCTACGAGCAGTACTTC. It is translated as CASSHGQGYEQYF.

This clone was seen only a few times. CDR3 sequence reads: CASSLAVGATDTQYF. As DNA, the CDR3 is TGCGCCAGCAGCCTAGCGGTGGGGGCCACAGATACGCAGTATTTT. This sequence joins TRBV5-1 and TRBJ2-3, with a weak D call TRBD2 (7 bases). Trimming removed 4 bases at V and 2 bases at J, with 14 bases between. Germline CDR1 reads SGHRS; CDR2 reads YFSETQ. The CDR3 covers 15 residues.

The chain combines TRBV2 with TRBJ2-7; a weak D match, TRBD1 (6 bases). CDR3 size: 13 residues. Germline-derived CDR1 and CDR2 are SNHLY and FYNNEI. V dropped 7 bases and J dropped 0 bases, with 10 bases sitting between them. The CDR3 region is CASIGDNSYEQYF. CDR3 bases: TGTGCCAGCATAGGGGACAACTCCTACGAGCAGTACTTC.

The chain links TRBV5-1 to TRBJ2-2; D may be TRBD2 (5 bases). The CDR3 extends over 14 amino acids. The germline CDR1 and CDR2 sequences are SGHRS and YFSETQ. V lost 0 bases and J lost 4, with 7 bases in between. CDR3 nucleotide sequence: TGCGCCAGCAGCTTGGCCGAGGGCACCGGGGAGCTGTTTTTT. Its protein product is CASSLAEGTGELFF.

This sequence joins TRBV10-3 and TRBJ2-3; 11 positions match TRBD2. From germline, CDR1 is ENHRY and CDR2 SYGVKD. The CDR3 has 16 amino acids. The junction had 6 bases not matched to a gene; V was cut back by 4 bases and J by 3 bases. CDR3 protein: CAISVTSGSGTDTQYF. The DNA of the CDR3 is TGTGCCATCAGTGTAACTAGCGGGAGTGGGACAGATACGCAGTATTTT.

V usage is TRBV27 and J usage is TRBJ2-6; D not resolved. V was trimmed by 3 bases and J by 0 bases, leaving 6 bases between them. Germline V gene lookup returns CDR1 MNHEY and CDR2 SMNVEV (reference sequence). The CDR3 loop spans 15 amino acids. CDR3 nucleotide sequence: TGTGCCAGCAGTTTTGCGGTCTCTGGGGCCAACGTCCTGACTTTC. Its protein product is CASSFAVSGANVLTF.

This chain connects TRBV27 to TRBJ1-1; D call uncertain. Germline CDR1 and CDR2: MNHEY and SMNVEV (reference sequence). Trimming pared 3 bases from V and 1 base from J, leaving 6 bases between. This CDR3 spans 13 amino acids. Here the CDR3 DNA reads TGTGCCAGCAGTTTTGGAGCGAACACTGAAGCTTTCTTT. Translation gives CASSFGANTEAFF.

The V call is TRBV27, the J call TRBJ2-1, with TRBD1 matching 10 bases. Trimming took 4 bases from V and 4 from J; bases not matched to a gene: 1. In germline, CDR1 is MNHEY, CDR2 SMNVEV (reference sequence). The CDR3 totals 14 residues. The CDR3: CASSSGQGYNEQFF. The CDR3 coding sequence is TGTGCCAGCAGTTCGGGACAGGGGTACAATGAGCAGTTCTTC.

The gene calls are TRBV7-9 and TRBJ2-3; the match to TRBD2 covers 10 bases. Germline values: CDR1 SEHNR, CDR2 FQNEAQ (reference sequence). V lost 5 bases to trimming and J lost 5 bases; unmatched junction nucleotides: 13. This CDR3 is built from 17 residues. DNA for the CDR3: TGTGCCAGCAGCCACCCGGGGACTAGCGTAAAGGGAGATACGCAGTATTTT. Amino acids: CASSHPGTSVKGDTQYF.